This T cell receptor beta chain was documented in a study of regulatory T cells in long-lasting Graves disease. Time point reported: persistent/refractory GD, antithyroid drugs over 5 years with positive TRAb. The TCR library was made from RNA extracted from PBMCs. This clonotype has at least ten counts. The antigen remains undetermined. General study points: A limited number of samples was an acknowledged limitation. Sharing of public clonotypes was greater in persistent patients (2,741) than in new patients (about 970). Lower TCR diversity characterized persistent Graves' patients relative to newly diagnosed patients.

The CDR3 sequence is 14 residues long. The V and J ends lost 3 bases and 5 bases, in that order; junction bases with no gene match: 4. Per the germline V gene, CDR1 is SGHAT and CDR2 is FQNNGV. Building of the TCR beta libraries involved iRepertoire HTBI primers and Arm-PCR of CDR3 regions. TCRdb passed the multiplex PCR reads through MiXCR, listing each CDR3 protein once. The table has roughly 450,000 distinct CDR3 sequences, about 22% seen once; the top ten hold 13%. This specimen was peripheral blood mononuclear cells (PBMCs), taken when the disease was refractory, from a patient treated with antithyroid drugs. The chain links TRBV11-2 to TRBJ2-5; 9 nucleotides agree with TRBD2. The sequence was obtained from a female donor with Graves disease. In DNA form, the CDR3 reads TGTGCCAGCAGCTTGGGACTAGCCTATGAGACCCAGTACTTC. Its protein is CASSLGLAYETQYF.